This T cell receptor (beta chain) was obtained from a study of blood T cell repertoires in COVID-19. Overall study context: Collection of acute and convalescent COVID-19 samples took place in the United States, Italy and Spain. From T cells, B-cell-depleted T cells, or PBMCs came the material, which was cDNA or gDNA.

Concerning this clone itself: At one end, the junction sequence differs from germline, possibly due to a read error.

Germline lookup yields CDR1 SGHTA and CDR2 FQGNSA. CDR3 size: 11 residues. Original data processing: Amplification with reference gene primers provided the estimates of nucleated cell counts. Data came from immunoSEQ multiplex PCR; TCRdb stores just in-frame clones and leaves some out. V, J and clone size derive from that table, while D and trimming were established from the DNA sequence. The sample lists 300,000 to 400,000 clones, approximately 90% occurring once. The specimen was peripheral blood. The origin of this receptor is a young woman who had recovered from COVID-19. The chain carries TRBV7-2 and TRBJ2-1; D remains unclear. CDR3 nucleotides: TGTGCCAGCAGAGTCTACGATGAGCAGTTCTTC. Amino acid sequence: CASRVYDEQFF.